This is a list of T cell receptor beta chains from one sample in a study of blood T cells in healthy people across ages. TCRdb analysed the 5' RACE reads with MiXCR anew, one entry per CDR3 protein. The table lists about 640,000 distinct CDR3 sequences, approximately 30% of them singletons. What was sequenced was blood. The receptors shown here come from a woman older than 75 in good health. The conserved cysteine and the conserved F or W are not part of the CDR3 here.

>TRBV6-2/TRBV6-3
ASSWASGNVQETQY
>TRBV29-1
SVRTGLVTGELF
>TRBV7-2
ASSLGTSGRFETQY
>TRBV5-4
ASSWLAGSPYQETQY
>TRBV12-3/TRBV12-4
ASRLAGATGELF
>TRBV11-3
ASSLDGIGDNEQF
>TRBV27
ASSYDGRGVQGYT
>TRBV7-2
ASSWGQASYNSPLH
>TRBV9
ASSVGSQGNGELF
>TRBV7-2
ASSLQGTGSTDTQY
>TRBV12-3/TRBV12-4
ASSSCTEQY
>TRBV29-1
SVEDLLGNTQY
>TRBV5-1
ASSLEPGQPAEAF
>TRBV28
VSSAPGQTNEQF
>TRBV30
AWKLAAPNYGYT
>TRBV7-3
ASSLSGDGRNQPQH